This T cell receptor beta chain was profiled in a study of blood T cell repertoires in COVID-19. About the research overall: PBMCs, B-cell-depleted T cells, or T cells were the source of the cDNA or gDNA that made up the material.

Clones were read by immunoSEQ multiplex PCR, and TCRdb kept only the in-frame ones, dropping some. Here the sample spans a few hundred thousand clones, around 83% being singletons. The receptor was derived from a woman aged 50 to 65 with acute or convalescent COVID-19. Input material: peripheral blood.

CDR3 nucleotide sequence: TGTGCCAGCAGTTACGCCCGGTACACTGAAGCTTTCTTT. Encoded protein: CASSYARYTEAFF. This chain uses TRBV27 with TRBJ1-1; D gene unclear. V shed 4 bases and J shed 3 bases, with 9 bases lying between them. CDR1 and CDR2 from the germline V gene are MNHEY and SMNVEV (reference sequence). There are 13 residues in the CDR3.